Listed below are T cell receptor beta chains from one sample, sequenced in a study of tumor-infiltrating lymphocytes in primary liver carcinoma. TCRdb redid the calling of the multiplex PCR reads with MiXCR, one entry per CDR3 protein. The sample yields approximately 100,000 distinct CDR3 sequences, about 67% seen once. Source material: liver tumor tissue from sampling region 2. The source is an older woman with primary liver carcinoma and hepatitis B virus infection. Each CDR3 is given without its conserved first and last residue. Each record gives: D gene, V gene, J gene, CDR3 protein. A D gene is named only where the DNA matches it firmly.

d_gene: NA
v_gene: TRBV6-1
j_gene: TRBJ2-1
CDR3aa: ASRGAVLRDNEQF

d_gene: NA
v_gene: TRBV11-2
j_gene: TRBJ1-1
CDR3aa: ASSFEGGTEAF

d_gene: TRBD1
v_gene: TRBV4-2
j_gene: TRBJ1-4
CDR3aa: ASSSGGEDEEPF

d_gene: TRBD1
v_gene: TRBV12-3/TRBV12-4
j_gene: TRBJ2-7
CDR3aa: ASSLDRSSPYEQY

d_gene: NA
v_gene: TRBV12-3/TRBV12-4
j_gene: TRBJ2-7
CDR3aa: ASSLFTDSYEQY

d_gene: TRBD2
v_gene: TRBV11-3
j_gene: TRBJ2-2
CDR3aa: ASSPGLAGGNTGELF

d_gene: TRBD2
v_gene: TRBV18
j_gene: TRBJ2-7
CDR3aa: ANSPSLEGGRYEQY

d_gene: NA
v_gene: TRBV28
j_gene: TRBJ2-7
CDR3aa: ASSDRGRRTSGYEQY

d_gene: NA
v_gene: TRBV12-3/TRBV12-4
j_gene: TRBJ2-2
CDR3aa: ASRPLSGGGSNTGEPF

d_gene: NA
v_gene: TRBV11-1
j_gene: TRBJ2-1
CDR3aa: SSAQGSSSYNGQF

d_gene: TRBD1
v_gene: TRBV29-1
j_gene: TRBJ2-5
CDR3aa: TAPGQIYQETQY

d_gene: NA
v_gene: TRBV5-1
j_gene: TRBJ2-1
CDR3aa: ASRPDATNEQF

d_gene: NA
v_gene: TRBV11-2
j_gene: TRBJ2-3
CDR3aa: AGSLDQGYTQY

d_gene: NA
v_gene: TRBV11-3
j_gene: TRBJ2-3
CDR3aa: ASSSWSLDWGTDTRY

d_gene: TRBD2
v_gene: TRBV10-3
j_gene: TRBJ2-1
CDR3aa: ATSESEQAGVGRNGQF

d_gene: NA
v_gene: TRBV2
j_gene: TRBJ2-7
CDR3aa: ATRAGTGAYEQY

d_gene: NA
v_gene: TRBV4-1
j_gene: TRBJ1-2
CDR3aa: ASSHTGTRNYCYI

d_gene: NA
v_gene: TRBV11-2
j_gene: TRBJ1-1
CDR3aa: TSSSRRSISNIEAF

d_gene: NA
v_gene: TRBV6-1
j_gene: TRBJ2-1
CDR3aa: VSGRETRVGEQF

d_gene: TRBD1
v_gene: TRBV11-2
j_gene: TRBJ1-3
CDR3aa: ASNSLPDRGACSGNTIY

d_gene: TRBD2
v_gene: TRBV28
j_gene: TRBJ2-7
CDR3aa: ASSSRTSGFYEQY

d_gene: TRBD2
v_gene: TRBV7-9
j_gene: TRBJ2-5
CDR3aa: ASSTGTTRETQY

d_gene: NA
v_gene: TRBV11-2
j_gene: TRBJ2-5
CDR3aa: ASSLRLVRQETRY

d_gene: TRBD1
v_gene: TRBV20-1
j_gene: TRBJ2-7
CDR3aa: SAVDRGVYVQY

d_gene: NA
v_gene: TRBV11-3
j_gene: TRBJ2-1
CDR3aa: ASNLGRGEWGVDEQS

d_gene: NA
v_gene: TRBV12-3/TRBV12-4
j_gene: TRBJ2-3
CDR3aa: ASSLAGTRGSRCTDTQY

d_gene: NA
v_gene: TRBV25-1
j_gene: TRBJ2-5
CDR3aa: ASKHRDTQY

d_gene: TRBD2
v_gene: TRBV5-1
j_gene: TRBJ2-5
CDR3aa: ARSLGGQETQY

d_gene: TRBD2
v_gene: TRBV11-3
j_gene: TRBJ2-2
CDR3aa: ASNLGRLAGKTGELF

d_gene: TRBD1
v_gene: TRBV28
j_gene: TRBJ2-7
CDR3aa: ANKNRDRVYEQY

d_gene: NA
v_gene: TRBV11-3
j_gene: TRBJ2-1
CDR3aa: AGSAGGYNGRF

d_gene: NA
v_gene: TRBV7-3
j_gene: TRBJ2-2
CDR3aa: ASSLIAAAGKGELF

d_gene: NA
v_gene: TRBV30
j_gene: TRBJ1-5
CDR3aa: AWSVLLGGSNQPQH

d_gene: TRBD2
v_gene: TRBV30
j_gene: TRBJ2-5
CDR3aa: AWSPGLAGEETQY